This T cell receptor beta chain was identified during a study of T cells in Graves' hyperthyroidism and ophthalmopathy. The study, taken as a whole, reports: Researchers found most expanded thyroid clonotypes above 0.001 in blood as well. In the analysis, a 13 V-J model separated ophthalmopathy from stable hyperthyroidism.

Clinical symptoms, serum thyroxine, TRAb, thyroid ultrasound and orbital computed tomography informed diagnoses. Cells are PBMCs isolated from over 7.5 ml of fresh blood. The CDR3 regions of TCR beta were amplified from RNA transcripts. The TCR CDR3 first-round RT-PCR relied on the HTBI primer set. TCRdb ran MiXCR on the multiplex PCR reads and lists one entry per CDR3 protein. Altogether over 350,000 distinct CDR3 sequences are present, over 13% being singletons, with the ten largest covering under 30%. In its sample, this clonotype was seen many times. The antigen is unknown. Germline V CDR1 and CDR2: PRHDT, FYEKMQ (reference sequence). The CDR3 has 17 amino acids. Trimming took off 2 bases at V and 5 bases at J, with 21 bases between the two ends.

The TCR sequence derives from a man in his fifties with Graves' ophthalmopathy. Sequences were obtained from blood. The rearrangement uses TRBV13 and TRBJ2-5; TRBD1 is a possible D gene (6 bases). CDR3 residues: CASSLLPTGSWKETQYF. CDR3 DNA: TGTGCCAGCAGCTTATTACCGACAGGCTCTTGGAAGGAGACCCAGTACTTC.